These 30 T cell receptor beta chains originate from one sample sequenced in a study of blood T cell repertoires in COVID-19. TCRdb's table, derived via immunoSEQ multiplex PCR, lists solely in-frame clones and lacks some. The sample shows about 17,000 clones, around 90% of them seen only once. Sample: peripheral blood. All receptors come from a man in his forties or fifties with active COVID-19.

This clone has just a few counts. The rearrangement uses TRBV28 and TRBJ1-2, with 10 bases fitting TRBD1. V was pared by 5 bases and J by 8 bases, with 5 bases of the junction left unmatched. The CDR3 totals 13 residues. CDR1 is MDHEN, CDR2 SYDVKM, per germline. CDR3 sequence (DNA): TGTGCCAGCAGTCTCGGACAGGGGGTAGGCTACACCTTC. This sequence encodes CASSLGQGVGYTF.

J is TRBJ2-7 and V is TRBV5-1, with 8 bases fitting TRBD1. CDR3 length equals 14 residues. From germline, CDR1 is SGHRS and CDR2 YFSETQ. The V and J ends lost 7 bases and 7 bases, in that order; junction bases with no gene match: 13. CDR3 amino acids: CASAGQGREGEQYF. The DNA of the CDR3 is TGCGCCAGCGCCGGACAGGGCCGGGAAGGTGAGCAGTACTTC.

The chain joins TRBV11-2 to TRBJ2-1, with 8 bases aligning to TRBD2. The CDR3 covers 15 residues. Germline CDR1 reads SGHAT; CDR2 reads FQNNGV. Losses at the gene ends were 1 base for V and 7 bases for J; bases not matched to a gene: 6. The CDR3: CASSLGSSGRNEQFF. Written as DNA, the CDR3 is TGTGCCAGCAGCTTAGGATCAAGCGGGAGAAATGAGCAGTTCTTC.

The chain couples TRBV28 to TRBJ1-5; TRBD1 is a possible D gene (6 bases). CDR1 and CDR2 from the germline V gene are MDHEN and SYDVKM. This CDR3 has 14 residues. V was trimmed by 5 bases and J by 0 bases, leaving 8 bases between them. The CDR3 bases are TGTGCCAGCAGTGGACAGAATAGCAATCAGCCCCAGCATTTT. It encodes CASSGQNSNQPQHF.

V is TRBV9 and J is TRBJ1-2; D possibly corresponds to TRBD1 (6 bases). V gave up 4 bases and J gave up 6 bases, with 13 bases separating them. The CDR3 length is 13 residues. In germline, CDR1 is SGDLS, CDR2 YYNGEE. The CDR3 nucleotides are TGTGCCAGCAGCCCCCGGACAGTTGATGGCTACACCTTC. Translated, it gives CASSPRTVDGYTF.

The rearrangement uses TRBV4-3 and TRBJ2-3, with 8 positions matching TRBD2. The CDR3 contains 18 residues. V was clipped by 1 base and J by 0 bases; unmatched bases: 9. Germline V gives CDR1 LGHNA, CDR2 YSLEER. The DNA for the CDR3 is TGCGCCAGCAGCCAAGGTCGGGCTAGCGGGTCTAGCACAGATACGCAGTATTTT. Residues: CASSQGRASGSSTDTQYF.

This sequence joins TRBV11-2 and TRBJ2-5; D is perhaps TRBD2 (5 bases). Trimming cost V 5 bases and J 3 bases, with 13 bases left between them. CDR1 and CDR2 from the germline V gene are SGHAT and FQNNGV. The CDR3 has 14 amino acids. The CDR3 DNA is TGTGCCAGCAGCCCCCGCCCCGGGGAAGAGACCCAGTACTTC. Translated, it gives CASSPRPGEETQYF.

The V and J genes are TRBV5-5 and TRBJ2-7, with 7 nucleotides matching TRBD1. Germline trimming cut 1 base from V and 0 bases from J; bases unmatched to any gene: 7. CDR1 SGHKS and CDR2 YYEKEE come from the germline V gene (reference sequence). The CDR3 is made up of 16 amino acids. Written as DNA, the CDR3 is TGTGCCAGCAGCTTGTTTCTCCGGGACAGCTCCTACGAGCAGTACTTC. This translates into CASSLFLRDSSYEQYF.

V and J are TRBV4-2 and TRBJ1-3; 10 bases are a match to TRBD1. The germline CDR1 and CDR2 sequences are LGHNA and YNFKEQ. The V and J ends lost 0 bases and 0 bases, in that order; junction bases with no gene match: 11. This CDR3 is 20 amino acids long. The CDR3 region is CASSQEFGTGVTLSGNTIYF. The CDR3 DNA reads TGTGCCAGCAGCCAAGAATTCGGGACAGGGGTGACCCTCTCTGGAAACACCATATATTTT.

The CDR3 reads CASSLEVSTEAFF. The CDR3 nucleotides read TGTGCCAGCAGCTTAGAGGTGAGCACTGAAGCTTTCTTT. The rearrangement uses TRBV11-3 and TRBJ1-1; no definite D call. CDR1 and CDR2 from the germline V gene are SGHNT and YENEEA. There are 13 residues in the CDR3. The V end was cut by 0 bases, the J end by 4 bases, with 6 bases between.

J is TRBJ2-5 and V is TRBV5-5; D not certain. The CDR3 length is 13 residues. The V end lost 0 bases, the J end lost 5 bases, and 8 bases lay between the germline ends. Germline CDR1 and CDR2: SGHKS and YYEKEE (reference sequence). In DNA, the CDR3 is TGTGCCAGCAGCTTGGTTGCAGTGGAGACCCAGTACTTC. This encodes CASSLVAVETQYF.

V is TRBV9 and J is TRBJ1-1; 7 bases match TRBD1. The CDR3 runs 14 residues. With 4 bases clipped from V and 6 bases from J, the junction kept 9 bases outside the gene matches. From germline, CDR1 is SGDLS and CDR2 YYNGEE. The CDR3 sequence: CASSTGQLTSEAFF. The CDR3 DNA reads as TGTGCCAGCAGCACGGGACAGCTGACATCTGAAGCTTTCTTT.

This clone was counted a few times. The V call is TRBV20-1, the J call TRBJ1-1, with 11 bases identical to TRBD1. The CDR3 runs to 14 residues. Germline CDR1 is DFQATT and CDR2 is SNEGSKA (reference sequence). Trimming removed 3 bases from V and 11 bases from J; junction bases left unmatched: 11. CDR3 nucleotides: TGCAGTGCTAGTCAAGCGGGACAGGGGGTGTCTGCTTTCTTT. Translating gives CSASQAGQGVSAFF.

V is TRBV3-1 (or the pseudogene TRBV3-2) and J is TRBJ1-5; a weak D match, TRBD1 (5 bases). The V and J ends lost 4 bases and 4 bases respectively, with 8 bases between them. There are 13 residues in the CDR3. The germline CDR1 and CDR2 sequences are LGHDT and YNNKEL (reference sequence). CDR3 sequence (DNA): TGTGCCAGCAGCCGTCAGGGTAATCAGCCCCAGCATTTT. Translated: CASSRQGNQPQHF.

The chain carries TRBV29-1 and TRBJ2-7, with 9 bases lining up with TRBD1. With V trimmed by 4 bases and J by 5 bases, 12 bases remained unmatched. The CDR3 consists of 15 residues. Looked up from germline, CDR1 is SQVTM and CDR2 is ANQGSEA. Here the CDR3 reads CSVALSGTGMNEQYF. The CDR3 region has the DNA TGCAGCGTTGCACTCTCCGGGACAGGGATGAACGAGCAGTACTTC.

The chain recombines TRBV7-2 with TRBJ1-5; D perhaps matches TRBD1 (5 bases). The CDR3 extends over 16 amino acids. Trimming removed 1 base from V and 6 bases from J, with 16 bases in between. From germline, CDR1 is SGHTA and CDR2 FQGNSA. The CDR3 reads CASSLGAVWTLQPQHF. As DNA, the CDR3 is TGTGCCAGCAGCTTAGGGGCGGTTTGGACACTTCAGCCCCAGCATTTT.

The table lists this clone with a count of one. The chain has TRBV19 and TRBJ2-3; 13 nucleotides line up with TRBD2. J lost 4 bases, V lost 5 bases, and 6 bases had no gene match. The CDR3 consists of 16 residues. Looked up from germline, CDR1 is LNHDA and CDR2 is SQIVND (reference sequence). The CDR3 loop reads CASSALTSGRSDTQYF. The CDR3 coding sequence is TGTGCCAGTAGTGCTTTGACTAGCGGGAGGTCAGATACGCAGTATTTT.

V and J are TRBV11-2 and TRBJ1-6; 7 bases are a match to TRBD1. Germline trimming cut 1 base from V and 7 bases from J; bases unmatched to any gene: 10. Per germline, CDR1 SGHAT and CDR2 FQNNGV. This CDR3 spans 17 amino acids. CDR3 amino acids: CASSLVAGGFENSPLHF. The CDR3 DNA reads TGTGCCAGCAGCTTAGTGGCAGGGGGATTTGAAAATTCACCCCTCCACTTT.

The J gene is TRBJ1-1, the V gene TRBV5-1; D uncertain. CDR1 is SGHRS and CDR2 is YFSETQ in the germline V gene. Trimming took 0 bases from V and 8 from J, leaving 14 bases between them. The CDR3 covers 14 residues. This CDR3 is CASSLDRVSGEAFF. The CDR3 DNA follows: TGCGCCAGCAGCTTGGATCGTGTTTCGGGGGAAGCTTTCTTT. Full variable domain (rest looked up from reference TRBV5-1 and TRBJ1-1): KAGVTQTPRYLIKTRGQQVTLSCSPISGHRSVSWYQQTPGQGLQFLFEYFSETQRNKGNFPGRFSGRQFSNSRSEMNVSTLELGDSALYLCASSLDRVSGEAFFGQGTRLTVV.

The chain recombines TRBV27 with TRBJ2-3, with 11 bases identical to TRBD2. The ends lost 4 bases at V and 6 bases at J; junction bases unmatched: 3. The germline CDR1 and CDR2 sequences are MNHEY and SMNVEV (reference sequence). CDR3 length: 14 amino acids. The CDR3 DNA follows: TGTGCCAGCAGTTGGGCTAGCGGGGGGGATACGCAGTATTTT. Its protein is CASSWASGGDTQYF.

The genes are TRBV19 and TRBJ1-5, with unresolved D. CDR3 length: 12 amino acids. The germline V and J ends were trimmed by 5 bases and 6 bases, with 8 bases remaining between them. Germline CDR1 and CDR2: LNHDA and SQIVND (reference sequence). The CDR3 nucleotides are TGTGCCAGTAGTTCCCACGGTCAGCCCCAGCATTTT. Amino acid sequence: CASSSHGQPQHF. Full variable domain (outside the CDR3, taken from reference TRBV19 and TRBJ1-5): DGGITQSPKYLFRKEGQNVTLSCEQNLNHDAMYWYRQDPGQGLRLIYYSQIVNDFQKGDIAEGYSVSREKKESFPLTVTSAQKNPTAFYLCASSSHGQPQHFGDGTRLSIL.

This chain uses TRBV6-2 or TRBV6-3 with TRBJ2-6, with D uncertain. CDR1 is MNHEY and CDR2 is SVGEGT in the germline V gene. The CDR3 runs 15 residues. Trimming left V 2 bases short and J 1 base short, with 6 bases between. The CDR3, as DNA: TGTGCCAGCAGTTACGTGGAGTCTGGGGCCAACGTCCTGACTTTC. Protein product: CASSYVESGANVLTF.

The V and J genes are TRBV29-1 and TRBJ2-4, with 7 nucleotides matching TRBD2. CDR1 is SQVTM, CDR2 ANQGSEA, per germline. Unmatched junction bases numbered 7, after V lost 4 bases and J lost 4 bases. CDR3 length equals 14 residues. The CDR3 is CSVGMGGPKNIQYF. The CDR3 DNA follows: TGCAGCGTTGGGATGGGAGGGCCGAAAAACATTCAGTACTTC.

The chain has TRBV24-1 and TRBJ1-5, with 8 bases lining up with TRBD1. CDR3 length: 14 residues. The germline V gene has CDR1 KGHDR and CDR2 SFDVKD. V lost 7 bases and J lost 6; bases outside the gene matches: 7. The CDR3 DNA reads as TGTGCCACCAGCCGGACAGGGCAGAGTCAGCCCCAGCATTTT. Residues: CATSRTGQSQPQHF.

This chain joins TRBV4-3 and TRBJ1-5; tentative D call: TRBD1 (5 bases). The germline V gene encodes CDR1 LGHNA and CDR2 YSLEER. Trimming took off 0 bases at V and 2 bases at J, with 8 bases between the two ends. The CDR3 extends over 15 amino acids. CDR3 protein: CASSQDQGGNQPQHF. As DNA, the CDR3 is TGCGCCAGCAGCCAAGATCAGGGTGGCAATCAGCCCCAGCATTTT.

This sequence joins TRBV28 and TRBJ2-1, with 8 bases fitting TRBD2. This CDR3 spans 16 amino acids. Germline CDR1 is MDHEN and CDR2 is SYDVKM. With 11 bases clipped from V and 7 bases from J, the junction kept 19 bases outside the gene matches. The CDR3 DNA is TGTGCCGCCCGAGCCATGGCGGGAGGCCAGGGGAATGAGCAGTTCTTC. This encodes CAARAMAGGQGNEQFF.

This chain connects TRBV6-4 to TRBJ2-2; TRBD1 is a possible D gene (6 bases). The CDR3 spans 14 residues. V gave up 5 bases and J gave up 4 bases, with 11 bases separating them. Germline-derived CDR1 and CDR2 are MRHNA and SNTAGT. DNA for the CDR3: TGTGCCAGCAGTAAACAGGGATCCACCGGGGAGCTGTTTTTT. Its translation: CASSKQGSTGELFF.

The chain uses TRBV28 and TRBJ2-3; 7 positions agree with TRBD2. The CDR3 is 16 amino acids. V lost 3 bases and J lost 4; bases outside the gene matches: 10. Looked up from germline, CDR1 is MDHEN and CDR2 is SYDVKM. The CDR3 region has the DNA TGTGCCAGCAGTTTGAGTTTGCGCGGGAGAGCAGATACGCAGTATTTT. Translating it yields CASSLSLRGRADTQYF.

This chain connects TRBV5-1 to TRBJ2-1; TRBD2 aligns across 10 bases. The trim removed 0 bases at V and 5 bases at J, leaving 8 bases unmatched. Germline V gene data show CDR1 as SGHRS and CDR2 as YFSETQ. The CDR3 has 17 amino acids. The CDR3 here is CASSLGTSGLLNNEQFF. DNA of the CDR3: TGCGCCAGCAGCTTGGGGACTAGCGGACTGTTAAACAATGAGCAGTTCTTC.

The genes are TRBV7-9 and TRBJ1-2; D is possibly TRBD1 (6 bases). Germline values: CDR1 SEHNR, CDR2 FQNEAQ (reference sequence). Trimming took off 0 bases at V and 8 bases at J, with 13 bases between the two ends. The length of the CDR3 is 14 residues. The CDR3 sequence is CASSLAGGWYGYTF. In DNA, the CDR3 is TGTGCCAGCAGCTTAGCAGGGGGTTGGTACGGCTACACCTTC.